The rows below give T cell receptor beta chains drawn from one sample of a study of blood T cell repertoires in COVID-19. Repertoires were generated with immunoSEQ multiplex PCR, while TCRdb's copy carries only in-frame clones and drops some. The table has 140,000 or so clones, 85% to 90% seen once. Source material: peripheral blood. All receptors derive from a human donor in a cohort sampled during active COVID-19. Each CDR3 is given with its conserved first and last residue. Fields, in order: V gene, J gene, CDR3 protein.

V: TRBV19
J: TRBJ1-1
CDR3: CASSIDRQGSVEAFF

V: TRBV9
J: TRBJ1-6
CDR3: CASSAQVTYNSPLHF

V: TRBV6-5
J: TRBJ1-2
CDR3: CASSSHGVDGYTF

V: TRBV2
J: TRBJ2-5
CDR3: CASSVGAETQYF

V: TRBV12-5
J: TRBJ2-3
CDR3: CASGVASTDTQYF

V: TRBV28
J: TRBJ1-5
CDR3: CASSLSRDLRNQPQHF

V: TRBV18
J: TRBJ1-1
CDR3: CASSPQGDTEAFF

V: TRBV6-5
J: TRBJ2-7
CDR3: CASSSGGGGSYEQYF

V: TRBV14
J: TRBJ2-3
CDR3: CASSQRLAGGPRDPDTQYF

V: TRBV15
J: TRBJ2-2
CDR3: CATSRDGLRLMNTGELFF

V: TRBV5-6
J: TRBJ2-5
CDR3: CASRGGGNPGETQYF

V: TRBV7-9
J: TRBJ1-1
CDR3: CASSLVAGPNTEAFF

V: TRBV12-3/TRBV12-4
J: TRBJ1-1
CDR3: CASSLFQNTEAFF

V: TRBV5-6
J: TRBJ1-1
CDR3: CASSFLGGGTEAFF

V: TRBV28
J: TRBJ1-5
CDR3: CASRPTGRGIQPQHF

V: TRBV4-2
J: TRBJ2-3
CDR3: CASSFGTSGRADTQYF

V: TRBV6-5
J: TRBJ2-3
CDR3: CASDRLSTDTQYF

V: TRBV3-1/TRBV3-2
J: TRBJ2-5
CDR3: CASSPTRVETQYF

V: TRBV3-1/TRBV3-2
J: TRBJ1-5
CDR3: CASSPSDRVGNQPQHF

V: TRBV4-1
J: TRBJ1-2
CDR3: CASSQGEVAVGGYTF

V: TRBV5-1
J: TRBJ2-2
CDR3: CASSLGQGQAHGSGELFF

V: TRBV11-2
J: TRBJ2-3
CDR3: CASSFASGGITDTQYF

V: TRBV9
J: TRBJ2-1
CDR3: CASSPAGGAYNEQFF

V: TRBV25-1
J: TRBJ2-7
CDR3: CASRGRTVPYEQYF

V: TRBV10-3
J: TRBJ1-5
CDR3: CAISATGIGNQPQHF

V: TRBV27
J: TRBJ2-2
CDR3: CASSLYSLGGELFF

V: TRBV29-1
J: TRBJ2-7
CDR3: CSVTYSSSYEQYF

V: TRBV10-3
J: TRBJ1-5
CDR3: CAISDSGQGGNQPQHF

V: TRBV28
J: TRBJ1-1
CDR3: CASSFTLNTEAFF

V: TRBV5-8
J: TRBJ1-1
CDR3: CASSLRGPYTEAFF

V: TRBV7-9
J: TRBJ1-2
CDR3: CASSPTGQRFYGYTF

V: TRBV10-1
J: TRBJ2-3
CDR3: CASSGVGFRGTHPDTQYF

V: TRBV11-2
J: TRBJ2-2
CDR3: CASNNRGTDYTGELFF

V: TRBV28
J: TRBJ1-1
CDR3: CASTFPGQGPSKNTEAFF

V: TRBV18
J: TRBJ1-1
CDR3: CASSQLGQNTEAFF

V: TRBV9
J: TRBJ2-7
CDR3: CASSVGTGTLEQYF